Shown below are 26 T cell receptor beta chains from a single sample sequenced in a study of T-cell reconstitution after alpha-beta-depleted transplantation in children. Researchers prepared the TCRbeta library using unique molecular identifiers, the study reports. Each CDR3 protein is one row after TCRdb ran MiXCR on the PCR reads. The table includes approximately 400,000 distinct CDR3 sequences, 15% to 20% detected once. Sequencing was performed on PBMCs, mostly from graft donor cells, taken 360 days after TCRalphabeta/CD19-depleted stem cell transplant. The receptors derive from a boy in the first two years of life who had a stem cell transplant for Wiskott-Aldrich syndrome, so the T cells may come from the graft donor.

The sample holds a few counts of this clonotype. V is TRBV6-1 and J is TRBJ2-3, with 12 bases matching TRBD2. Trimming removed 7 bases from V and 1 base from J; junction bases left unmatched: 6. This CDR3 spans 16 amino acids. Germline values: CDR1 MNHNS, CDR2 SASEGT. CDR3 amino acids: CASTLLAGGRTDTQYF. CDR3 DNA: TGTGCCAGCACCCTACTAGCGGGGGGCCGCACAGATACGCAGTATTTT.

The chain couples TRBV12-3 or TRBV12-4 to TRBJ1-5, with 9 bases lining up with TRBD1. Losses at the gene ends were 6 bases for V and 2 bases for J; bases not matched to a gene: 2. This CDR3 has 14 amino acids. The CDR3 nucleotides are TGTGCCAGCAGGCGGACAGGGGGCAATCAGCCCCAGCATTTT. Protein product: CASRRTGGNQPQHF.

This chain uses TRBV29-1 with TRBJ2-1; either TRBD1 or TRBD2 may fit D (5 bases each). The CDR3 is made up of 14 amino acids. V was clipped by 4 bases and J by 7 bases, with 17 bases between them. Germline-derived CDR1 and CDR2 are SQVTM and ANQGSEA. The CDR3 DNA is TGCAGCGTTGGGGACCGTTTGATCGTGAATGAGCAGTTCTTC. Protein: CSVGDRLIVNEQFF.

This rearrangement joins TRBV29-1 to TRBJ1-1; D is possibly TRBD1 (6 bases). The CDR3 length is 12 residues. Trimming left V 1 base short and J 11 bases short, with 14 bases between. The V gene's germline CDR1 is SQVTM and CDR2 ANQGSEA. This CDR3 is CSVEGRQVRAFF. The CDR3 coding sequence is TGCAGCGTTGAAGGGAGACAGGTGCGGGCTTTCTTT. Full variable domain (missing parts from reference TRBV29-1 and TRBJ1-1): SAVISQKPSRDICQRGTSLTIQCQVDSQVTMMFWYRQQPGQSLTLIATANQGSEATYESGFVIDKFPISRPNLTFSTLTVSNMSPEDSSIYLCSVEGRQVRAFFGQGTRLTVV.

This rearrangement joins TRBV20-1 to TRBJ1-3; tentative D call: TRBD1 (6 bases). Germline V gene sequence: CDR1 DFQATT, CDR2 SNEGSKA (reference sequence). Between the trimmed V and J ends, which lost 3 bases and 0 bases, there was a span of 12 bases. The CDR3 loop spans 15 amino acids. This chain's CDR3 is CSASQGLSSGNTIYF. The DNA for the CDR3 is TGCAGTGCTAGTCAGGGGCTAAGCTCTGGAAACACCATATATTTT.

This clonotype was seen many times. The V gene is TRBV12-3 or TRBV12-4, the J gene TRBJ1-1; TRBD1 might be the D (5 bases). The V gene lost 5 bases and the J gene lost 1 base, with 14 bases spanning the gap. CDR3 size: 15 residues. CDR3 nucleotide sequence: TGTGCCAGCAGTCCAAGGGACCGGCAGAACACTGAAGCTTTCTTT. Protein sequence: CASSPRDRQNTEAFF.

The V call is TRBV12-3 or TRBV12-4, the J call TRBJ2-7; the match to TRBD1 covers 9 bases. The CDR3 has 15 amino acids. V lost 2 bases to trimming and J lost 6 bases; unmatched junction nucleotides: 8. The chain's CDR3 is CASSLWDRAKGEQYF. The CDR3 DNA reads as TGTGCCAGCAGTTTATGGGACAGGGCCAAAGGCGAGCAGTACTTC.

This clonotype occurred a few times. This chain connects TRBV12-3 or TRBV12-4 to TRBJ2-1; maybe TRBD2 (5 bases). Deletions cut 7 bases from V and 7 bases from J, with 14 bases between. The CDR3 extends over 13 amino acids. The CDR3 protein is CASTRSPGNEQFF. The CDR3 nucleotides are TGTGCCAGCACTCGCAGCCCGGGGAATGAGCAGTTCTTC.

This clonotype occurred a few times. This sequence joins TRBV7-8 and TRBJ2-6; D uncertain. CDR3 length: 16 amino acids. Germline V CDR1 and CDR2: SGHVS, FQNEAQ. Trimming cost V 5 bases and J 0 bases, with 11 bases left between them. CDR3 sequence: CASSPRRNSGANVLTF. As DNA, the CDR3 is TGTGCCAGCAGCCCCCGACGTAACTCTGGGGCCAACGTCCTGACTTTC.

This clonotype was seen more than once but under ten times. This chain joins TRBV5-6 and TRBJ2-1; a possible D gene is TRBD1 (6 bases). The CDR3 consists of 16 residues. Looked up from germline, CDR1 is SGHDT and CDR2 is YYEEEE. V lost 2 bases to trimming and J lost 3 bases, with 15 bases between them. CDR3 amino acids: CASSLGRGSIYNEQFF. In DNA form, the CDR3 reads TGTGCCAGCAGCTTAGGAAGGGGGTCTATCTACAATGAGCAGTTCTTC.

The rearrangement joins TRBV3-1 to TRBJ2-1, with D perhaps TRBD1 or TRBD2 (6 bases each). This CDR3 has 15 residues. The germline V and J ends were trimmed by 6 bases and 5 bases, with 17 bases remaining between them. The V gene's germline CDR1 is LGHDT and CDR2 YNNKEL (reference sequence). The CDR3: CASSPDFRGHNEQFF. The CDR3 DNA is TGTGCCAGCAGTCCAGATTTCCGGGGGCACAATGAGCAGTTCTTC.

This clonotype was counted between two and nine times. This chain links TRBV5-1 with TRBJ2-1; D not resolved. Trimming took off 3 bases at V and 4 bases at J, with 8 bases between the two ends. CDR1 and CDR2 (germline): SGHRS, YFSETQ. This CDR3 is built from 13 residues. This CDR3 is CASSSTPYNEQFF. For the CDR3, the DNA is TGCGCCAGCAGCTCCACTCCTTACAATGAGCAGTTCTTC.

A few counts support this clonotype. The chain combines TRBV7-8 with TRBJ1-1; 9 bases agree with TRBD1. The ends lost 2 bases at V and 4 bases at J; junction bases unmatched: 5. CDR1 is SGHVS, CDR2 FQNEAQ, per germline. This CDR3 has 15 amino acids. CDR3 sequence: CASSLIWGQGTEAFF. The DNA of the CDR3 is TGTGCCAGCAGCTTAATTTGGGGACAGGGCACTGAAGCTTTCTTT.

The chain carries TRBV7-2 and TRBJ2-5; possibly TRBD2 for D (5 bases). V was cut by 1 base and J by 3 bases, with 12 bases left in between. The germline CDR1 and CDR2 sequences are SGHTA and FQGNSA. This CDR3 has 15 amino acids. CDR3 residues: CASSLGHRLKETQYF. Written as DNA, the CDR3 is TGTGCCAGCAGCTTAGGTCACCGACTAAAAGAGACCCAGTACTTC.

This clonotype has only a few counts. V is TRBV12-3 or TRBV12-4 and J is TRBJ1-2; no firm D call. The CDR3 is made up of 13 amino acids. V gave up 7 bases and J gave up 1 base, with 10 bases separating them. The CDR3 region is CASKPGDNYGYTF. The CDR3 bases are TGTGCCAGCAAACCGGGAGATAACTATGGCTACACCTTC.

The V call is TRBV6-2 or TRBV6-3, the J call TRBJ2-3; D is undetermined. The CDR3 spans 16 residues. Trimming removed 4 bases from V and 4 bases from J, with 18 bases in between. The germline CDR1 and CDR2 sequences are MNHEY and SVGEGT. CDR3 residues: CASSLKIWISPDTQYF. CDR3 nucleotides: TGTGCCAGCAGTTTGAAAATTTGGATAAGTCCAGATACGCAGTATTTT.

This clonotype was counted between two and nine times. V and J are TRBV6-6 and TRBJ1-5; 7 bases align to TRBD1. This CDR3 is 14 amino acids long. CDR1 is MNHNY and CDR2 is SVGAGI in the germline V gene (reference sequence). Germline trimming cut 6 bases from V and 7 bases from J; bases unmatched to any gene: 9. Here the CDR3 DNA reads TGTGCCAGCAGCTCCCGGGACAGCCTACAGCCCCAGCATTTT. Encoded protein: CASSSRDSLQPQHF.

In this sample, this clonotype turned up a few times. The gene calls are TRBV24-1 and TRBJ2-2, with 10 nucleotides matching TRBD1. The CDR3 is 16 amino acids. CDR1 is KGHDR, CDR2 SFDVKD, per germline. The ends lost 6 bases at V and 8 bases at J; junction bases unmatched: 11. DNA for the CDR3: TGTGCCACCAGTCTTACCGGGACAGGGGCCTCAGGGGAGCTGTTTTTT. Protein: CATSLTGTGASGELFF.

This clonotype was found a few times. The chain links TRBV18 to TRBJ2-3, with 9 bases matching TRBD2. Germline V gives CDR1 KGHSH, CDR2 LQKENI. Unmatched junction bases numbered 8, after V lost 0 bases and J lost 7 bases. CDR3 length: 16 residues. CDR3 nucleotides: TGTGCCAGCTCACCACCTAGCGGGGGCCGCCAGAATACGCAGTATTTT. Protein: CASSPPSGGRQNTQYF.

The chain joins TRBV12-3 or TRBV12-4 to TRBJ2-5, with D perhaps TRBD1 or TRBD2 (5 bases each). V shed 0 bases and J shed 0 bases, with 17 bases lying between them. CDR3 length: 18 residues. The CDR3 DNA is TGTGCCAGCAGTTTAGCCCCTCGCCGGGGACCTTACCAAGAGACCCAGTACTTC. Amino acids: CASSLAPRRGPYQETQYF.

The table lists this clonotype with a few counts. The J gene is TRBJ2-2, the V gene TRBV24-1, with D unresolved. CDR3 size: 14 residues. Per the germline V gene, CDR1 is KGHDR and CDR2 is SFDVKD. V was cut by 4 bases and J by 8 bases, with 13 bases left in between. As DNA, the CDR3 is TGTGCCACCAGTGAAAACCCTTTTGCGGGGGAGCTGTTTTTT. Protein: CATSENPFAGELFF.

The chain uses TRBV29-1 and TRBJ2-7; D gene uncertain. In germline, CDR1 is SQVTM, CDR2 ANQGSEA. The V and J ends lost 6 bases and 1 base respectively, with 10 bases between them. This CDR3 region has 12 residues. The CDR3 loop reads CSVVTGSYEQYF. DNA for the CDR3: TGCAGCGTCGTGACTGGATCCTACGAGCAGTACTTC.

J is TRBJ1-2 and V is TRBV28; TRBD1 matches 7 bases. The CDR3 is made up of 15 amino acids. The trim removed 9 bases at V and 3 bases at J, leaving 13 bases unmatched. Germline V gives CDR1 MDHEN, CDR2 SYDVKM. The CDR3 region is CASITQGRRDYGYTF. The CDR3, as DNA: TGTGCCAGTATTACACAGGGGCGGCGGGACTATGGCTACACCTTC.

The chain has TRBV12-3 or TRBV12-4 and TRBJ2-2; no definite D call. Deletions cut 7 bases from V and 1 base from J, with 16 bases between. CDR3 length: 16 residues. CDR3 residues: CASTFGSWGNTGELFF. As DNA, the CDR3 is TGTGCCAGCACCTTCGGGTCGTGGGGGAACACCGGGGAGCTGTTTTTT.

V usage is TRBV12-3 or TRBV12-4 and J usage is TRBJ2-7; the match to TRBD2 covers 9 bases. V lost 0 bases and J lost 3; bases outside the gene matches: 6. This CDR3 is 16 amino acids long. This chain's CDR3 is CASSLALAGANYEQYF. The CDR3 nucleotides are TGTGCCAGCAGTTTAGCTTTAGCGGGAGCCAACTACGAGCAGTACTTC.

This clonotype was recorded a few times. The J gene is TRBJ2-1, the V gene TRBV7-2, with 10 nucleotides matching TRBD2. This CDR3 spans 17 amino acids. Germline assignment: CDR1 SGHTA and CDR2 FQGNSA. The V segment lost 0 bases and the J segment 12 bases; nucleotides outside the gene matches: 14. DNA of the CDR3: TGTGCCAGCAGCTTAGCTAGCACGAGCGGGAGGGCCAAAACGCAGTTCTTC. Its protein is CASSLASTSGRAKTQFF.